This TCR beta chain appears in the sequencing data of a study of OX40 agonist ivuxolimab in advanced cancers. Libraries were prepared by immunoSEQ multiplex PCR; TCRdb keeps only in-frame clonotypes and omits some of them. The sample lists approximately 45,000 clones; 70% to 90% were seen once. The V end lost 8 bases, the J end lost 8 bases, and 16 bases lay between the germline ends. The CDR3 is made up of 13 amino acids. Germline CDR1 and CDR2: WSHSY and SAAADI. The rearrangement uses TRBV10-2 and TRBJ2-1; a possible D gene is TRBD2 (5 bases). This TCR derives from an adult with an advanced solid tumor such as melanoma, head and neck, liver or kidney cancer. Sequencing was performed on CD4+ or CD8+ T cells sorted from blood, taken in a trial of the OX40 agonist ivuxolimab. As DNA, the CDR3 is TGCGCCAGCTGGGGTTTAGTGCGGGATGAGCAGTTCTTC. Translated: CASWGLVRDEQFF.